This TCR beta chain was sequenced during a study of T cell changes during pregnancy in multiple sclerosis. From germline, CDR1 is SGHRS and CDR2 YFSETQ. V gave up 0 bases and J gave up 0 bases, with 4 bases separating them. The CDR3 extends over 14 amino acids. TCRdb's table, derived via immunoSEQ multiplex PCR, lists solely in-frame clones and lacks some. The repertoire includes about 50,000 clones, 94% of them detected once, and less than 6% sits in the top ten. This TCR was sampled from a female donor with multiple sclerosis, enrolled in a pregnancy study. V and J are TRBV5-1 and TRBJ2-1; D is ambiguous. This sample comprised CD8+ T cells from peripheral blood mononuclear cells, obtained before pregnancy. CDR3 amino acids: CASSLVSSYNEQFF. CDR3 bases: TGCGCCAGCAGCTTGGTCAGCTCCTACAATGAGCAGTTCTTC.